What follows describes a single T cell receptor (beta chain). Its antigen is not known. The source of the sample is a study of T cells in tuberculosis. As for the study in general: A South African cohort included IGRA-negative adolescents, latently infected IGRA-positive adolescents and adults with active tuberculosis. Blood was taken before or within 7 days of anti-tuberculosis therapy. Findings and caveats of the study: Using the GMM-specific repertoire gave nearly 90% accuracy versus approximately 66% with motifs.

The repertoire was sequenced with immunoSEQ multiplex PCR; TCRdb's copy has only in-frame clones and lacks some. This table holds about 34,000 clones, under 95% found once. This sample's time point: new active TB diagnosis, blood taken before or within 7 days of starting treatment. HIV-seronegative South African adults aged 18 years or older had newly diagnosed active tuberculosis. Germline lookup yields CDR1 GTSNPN and CDR2 SVGIG (reference sequence). Germline trimming cut 3 bases from V and 2 bases from J; bases unmatched to any gene: 9. There are 15 residues in the CDR3. The source of this sequence is an adult with tuberculosis. Specimen: PBMCs, collected at tuberculosis diagnosis. The chain is built from TRBV30 and TRBJ2-7, with TRBD1 matching over 8 bases. The CDR3 nucleotides are TGTGCCTGGAGAATGAACTGGGACAGGACCTACGAGCAGTACTTC. Translating gives CAWRMNWDRTYEQYF.